This T cell receptor (beta chain) was obtained from a study of patients and donors after allogeneic stem cell transplantation (dated by TCRdb to 2019 to 2021). The receptor library was made with RT-PCR. These reads were obtained on a NextSeq 550. TCRdb reran the public reads through fastp at Q25 and MiXCR, keeping productive beta chains. For every CDR3 protein sequence, its rows merge into one entry that carries the most common genes and DNA. Within this sample are 150,000 to 250,000 distinct CDR3 sequences, with 35% to 50% of them counted one time only. The top ten clonotypes cover around 35% of the sample. Its CDR3 holds 16 amino acids, cysteine through phenylalanine. The sequence is cut down to CDR3 DNA, 48 bases in frame from base 1. A distance of 15 bases separates the germline ends of V and J, which lose 3 bases and 1 base respectively. The table lists this clonotype with a few counts. Its antigen specificity is not known. One base away there is no much larger clone; base qualities are not given.

The sequenced sample was blood, either unsorted or a sorted T cell fraction (not recorded which). The chain employs TRBV12-3 or TRBV12-4 and TRBJ1-1, with the D gene call left open. The TCR comes from a human donor who was either an allogeneic HSCT recipient or a stem cell or donor lymphocyte infusion donor (not recorded which). It is not recorded whose cells these are; they may come from a transplant donor. This receptor has the CDR3 CASSFGKTLRNTEAFF. The nucleotide sequence is TGTGCCAGCAGTTTTGGGAAGACCCTTAGGAACACTGAAGCTTTCTTT.